This T cell receptor (beta chain) was obtained from a study of blood T cell repertoires in COVID-19. Study as a whole: Sample material is recorded as cDNA or gDNA derived from T cells, B-cell-depleted T cells, or PBMCs.

Sequencing was performed with immunoSEQ multiplex PCR; in TCRdb, only in-frame clones are kept and a portion is missing. The table lists about 190,000 clones, around 84% of them singletons. The CDR3 runs 14 residues. V was clipped by 4 bases and J by 0 bases, with 8 bases between them. Sample: peripheral blood. The chain recombines TRBV5-3 with TRBJ1-3; possible D gene TRBD1, 6 bases. TRBV5-3 is an ORF for which the function is uncertain. This clonotype originated in a human donor in a cohort sampled during active COVID-19. CDR3 sequence (DNA): TGTGCCAGAAGCAGGGGGAGCTCTGGAAACACCATATATTTT. It encodes CARSRGSSGNTIYF.